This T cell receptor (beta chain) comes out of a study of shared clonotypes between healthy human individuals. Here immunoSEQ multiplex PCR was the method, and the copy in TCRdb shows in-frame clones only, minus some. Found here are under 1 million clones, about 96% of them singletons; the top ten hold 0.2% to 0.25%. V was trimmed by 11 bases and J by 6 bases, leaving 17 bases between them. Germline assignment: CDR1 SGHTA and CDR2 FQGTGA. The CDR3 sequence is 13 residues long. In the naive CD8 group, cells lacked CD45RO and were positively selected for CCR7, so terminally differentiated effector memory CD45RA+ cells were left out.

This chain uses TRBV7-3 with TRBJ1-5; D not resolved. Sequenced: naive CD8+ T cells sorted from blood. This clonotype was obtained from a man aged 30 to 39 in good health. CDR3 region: CASSEDGSQPQHF. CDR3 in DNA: TGTGCCTCGTCAGAAGACGGTAGTCAGCCCCAGCATTTT.